This TCR beta chain comes out of a study of blood T cells in healthy people across ages. Notes on this clonotype: Its specificity is unknown.

V dropped 5 bases and J dropped 5; count of bases not matched to a gene: 11. The CDR3 is 14 amino acids. CDR1 is DFQATT and CDR2 is SNEGSKA in the germline V gene (reference sequence). The donors, all healthy, were Caucasians living in Russia, aged 6 to 90. Whenever a sample was processed, at least 6.5 million PBMCs were isolated. The total RNA that was extracted per sample amounted to at least 5.5 micrograms. General study points: Changes seen in expanded clonotypes were possibly confounded by donor CMV status left unknown.

A J-beta primer mix and a sample-barcoded 5' primer were used in a second PCR of about 7 to 12 cycles. TCRdb ran MiXCR on the 5' RACE reads and lists one entry per CDR3 protein. The sample shows about 640,000 distinct CDR3 sequences, about 53% of them seen only once. V is TRBV20-1 and J is TRBJ2-5; 7 nucleotides match TRBD2. This TCR came from a man aged 55-75 years in good health. The sample comprised blood. CDR3 nucleotides: TGCAGTGCTCGGAGCGGGGTGTATACTGAGACCCAGTACTTC. Translation gives CSARSGVYTETQYF.